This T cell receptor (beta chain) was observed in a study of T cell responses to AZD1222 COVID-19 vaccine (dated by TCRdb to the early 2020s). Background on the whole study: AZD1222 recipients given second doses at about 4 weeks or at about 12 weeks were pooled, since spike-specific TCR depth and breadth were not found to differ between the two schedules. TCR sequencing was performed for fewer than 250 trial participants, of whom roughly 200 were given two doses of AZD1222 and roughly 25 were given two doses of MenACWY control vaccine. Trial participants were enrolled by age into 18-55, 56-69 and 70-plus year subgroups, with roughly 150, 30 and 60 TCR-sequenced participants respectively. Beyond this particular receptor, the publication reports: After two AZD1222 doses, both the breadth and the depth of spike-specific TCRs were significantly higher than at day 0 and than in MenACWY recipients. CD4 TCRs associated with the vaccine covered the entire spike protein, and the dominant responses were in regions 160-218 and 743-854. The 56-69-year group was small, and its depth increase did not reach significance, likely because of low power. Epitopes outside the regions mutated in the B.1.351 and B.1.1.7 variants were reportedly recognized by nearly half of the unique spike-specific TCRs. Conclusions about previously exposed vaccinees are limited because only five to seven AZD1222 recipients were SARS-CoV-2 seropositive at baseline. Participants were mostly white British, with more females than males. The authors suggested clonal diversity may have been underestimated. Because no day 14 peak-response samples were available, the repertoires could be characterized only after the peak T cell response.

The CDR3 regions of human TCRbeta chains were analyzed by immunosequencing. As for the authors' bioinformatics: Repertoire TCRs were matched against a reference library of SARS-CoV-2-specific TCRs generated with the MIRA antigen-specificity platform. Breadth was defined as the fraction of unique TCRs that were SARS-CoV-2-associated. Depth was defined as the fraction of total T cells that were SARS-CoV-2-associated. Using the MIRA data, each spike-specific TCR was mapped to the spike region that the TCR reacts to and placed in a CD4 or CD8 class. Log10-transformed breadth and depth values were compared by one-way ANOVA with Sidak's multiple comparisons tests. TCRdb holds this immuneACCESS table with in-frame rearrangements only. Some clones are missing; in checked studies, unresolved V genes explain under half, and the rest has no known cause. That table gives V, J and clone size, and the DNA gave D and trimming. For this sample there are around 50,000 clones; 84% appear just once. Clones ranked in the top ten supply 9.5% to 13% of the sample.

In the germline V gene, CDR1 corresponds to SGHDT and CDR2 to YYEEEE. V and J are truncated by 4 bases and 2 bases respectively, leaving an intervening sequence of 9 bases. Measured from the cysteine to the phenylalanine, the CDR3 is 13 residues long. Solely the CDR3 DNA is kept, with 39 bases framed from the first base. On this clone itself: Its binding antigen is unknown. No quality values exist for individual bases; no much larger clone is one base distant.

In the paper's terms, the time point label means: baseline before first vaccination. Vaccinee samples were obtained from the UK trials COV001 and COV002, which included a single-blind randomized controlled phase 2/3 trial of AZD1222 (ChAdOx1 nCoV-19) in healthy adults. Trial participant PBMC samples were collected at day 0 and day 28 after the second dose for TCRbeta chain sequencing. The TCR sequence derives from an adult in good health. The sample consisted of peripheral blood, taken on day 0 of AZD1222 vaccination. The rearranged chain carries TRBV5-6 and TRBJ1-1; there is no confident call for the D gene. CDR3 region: CASSLPPNTEAFF. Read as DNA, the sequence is TGTGCCAGCAGCCTGCCGCCCAACACTGAAGCTTTCTTT. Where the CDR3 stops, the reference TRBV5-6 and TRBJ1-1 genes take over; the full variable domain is DAGVTQSPTHLIKTRGQQVTLRCSPKSGHDTVSWYQQALGQGPQFIFQYYEEEERQRGNFPDRFSGHQFPNYSSELNVNALLLGDSALYLCASSLPPNTEAFFGQGTRLTVV.